Only a few counts were recorded for the clone carrying this TCR beta chain. This sample was taken from a study of blood T cell repertoires in COVID-19. Study at large: In each case, the material was cDNA or gDNA derived from T cells, B-cell-depleted T cells, or PBMCs.

CDR3 size: 17 residues. Per the germline V gene, CDR1 is DFQATT and CDR2 is SNEGSKA (reference sequence). V dropped 3 bases and J dropped 4; count of bases not matched to a gene: 17. Generated by immunoSEQ multiplex PCR, the TCRdb table keeps only in-frame clones and is missing some. The sample has about 160,000 clones; about 85% are singletons. This chain connects TRBV20-1 to TRBJ1-2, with 7 bases that match TRBD1. Sample: peripheral blood. This clonotype was sampled from a man aged 40-49 years with acute or convalescent COVID-19. The CDR3 is CSASGGDSPSLLYGYTF. DNA of the CDR3: TGCAGTGCTAGTGGAGGGGACAGTCCCTCCTTACTCTATGGCTACACCTTC.